These 30 T cell receptor beta chains share one sample of origin, sequenced in a study of blood T cells in healthy people across ages. A sample-barcoded 5' primer and a J-beta primer mix were used in a second PCR of roughly 7 to 11 cycles. TCRdb passed the 5' RACE reads through MiXCR, listing each CDR3 protein once. Among about 1.7 million distinct CDR3 sequences listed, 28% were seen once. Specimen: blood. These TCRs come from a woman in her thirties in good health.

Worth noting for this clonotype: This likely comes from a read error, as the CDR3 has no conserved phenylalanine or tryptophan at its end. V usage is TRBV4-3 and J usage is TRBJ2-2; possible D gene TRBD2, 5 bases. The CDR3 extends over 13 amino acids. Germline CDR1 reads LGHNA; CDR2 reads YSLEER. V gave up 4 bases and J gave up 7 bases, with 10 bases separating them. The CDR3 DNA reads TGCGCCAGCAGCCCGGACTTCAACGGGGAGCTGTTTCTT. Protein product: CASSPDFNGELFL.

Ten or more counts support this clonotype. The V and J genes are TRBV18 and TRBJ2-1; D is undetermined. The V and J ends lost 5 bases and 2 bases respectively, with 7 bases between them. Per the germline V gene, CDR1 is KGHSH and CDR2 is LQKENI. The CDR3 is 13 residues long. CDR3 region: CASSSRTYNEQFF. CDR3 nucleotide sequence: TGTGCCAGCTCATCCCGGACCTACAATGAGCAGTTCTTC.

The rearrangement links TRBV12-3 or TRBV12-4 to TRBJ1-2, with TRBD1 as a possible D gene (5 bases). The CDR3 runs 13 residues. Trimming left V 5 bases short and J 9 bases short, with 16 bases between. The CDR3 protein is CASSTIRVNSYTF. CDR3 bases: TGTGCCAGCAGTACTATCAGGGTAAACAGCTACACCTTC.

V usage is TRBV18 and J usage is TRBJ2-7; maybe TRBD1 (5 bases). The J call is doubtful: the DNA matches TRBJ2-5 better. The CDR3 spans 13 residues. The germline gives CDR1 KGHSH, CDR2 LQKENI. The CDR3 DNA follows: TGTGCCAGCTCACCCCGACAGACAGAGACCCAGTACTTC. It yields the protein CASSPRQTETQYF.

The chain employs TRBV7-2 and TRBJ2-1; 7 bases are a match to TRBD2. V gave up 5 bases and J gave up 2 bases; unmatched junction bases: 12. The CDR3 spans 17 residues. The V gene's germline CDR1 is SGHTA and CDR2 FQGNSA. The CDR3 region has the DNA TGTGCCAGCAGCCCCCGTCGGCAGCGGGAAACCTACAATGAGCAGTTCTTC. This sequence encodes CASSPRRQRETYNEQFF.

The chain combines TRBV5-4 with TRBJ2-7; the D gene is possibly TRBD2 (6 bases). Germline V gene lookup returns CDR1 SGHNT and CDR2 YYREEE (reference sequence). CDR3 length: 14 amino acids. Trimming stripped 4 bases from V and 7 bases from J, with 18 bases between. This chain's CDR3 is CASSLTSRAQEQYF. The CDR3 DNA sequence: TGTGCCAGCAGCCTGACTAGTAGGGCTCAGGAGCAGTACTTC. Full variable domain (rest looked up from reference TRBV5-4 and TRBJ2-7): ETGVTQSPTHLIKTRGQQVTLRCSSQSGHNTVSWYQQALGQGPQFIFQYYREEENGRGNFPPRFSGLQFPNYSSELNVNALELDDSALYLCASSLTSRAQEQYFGPGTRLTVT.

The CDR3 is CASSYSKNTEAFF. The CDR3 coding sequence is TGTGCCAGCAGTTACTCGAAAAACACTGAAGCTTTCTTT. This chain joins TRBV6-5 and TRBJ1-1; D ambiguous. Germline V gives CDR1 MNHEY, CDR2 SVGAGI. The CDR3 totals 13 residues. Trimming removed 0 bases at V and 2 bases at J, with 4 bases between.

Concerning this clonotype itself: Compared with germline, one end of the junction differs, possibly owing to a read error. The rearrangement uses TRBV6-5 and TRBJ2-1; D is perhaps TRBD1 (5 bases). The germline CDR1 and CDR2 sequences are MNHEY and SVGAGI. The CDR3 is 14 residues long. CDR3 coding DNA: TGTGCCGGCAGTTACTCGCTAGGGGTGGAGACCCAGTTCTTC. This translates into CAGSYSLGVETQFF.

This clonotype appeared a few times. The chain combines TRBV3-1 with TRBJ2-1, with D hard to call. Trimming stripped 4 bases from V and 9 bases from J, with 19 bases between. CDR1 is LGHDT, CDR2 YNNKEL, per germline (reference sequence). The CDR3 contains 15 residues. CDR3 sequence reads: CASSRQGQLPREQFF. The CDR3 coding sequence is TGTGCCAGCAGCCGCCAAGGTCAACTCCCCCGTGAGCAGTTCTTC.

Details on this clonotype: At one end, the junction sequence differs from germline, possibly due to a read error. The rearrangement links TRBV7-2 to TRBJ2-5, with D tentatively TRBD2 (6 bases). The CDR3 runs to 14 residues. The germline gives CDR1 SGHTA, CDR2 FQGNSA. The CDR3 loop is CANSASGPPGTQYF. The CDR3 DNA reads as TGTGCCAACAGCGCCAGCGGGCCCCCCGGGACCCAGTACTTC.

The rearrangement joins TRBV4-1 to TRBJ1-6, with D unresolved. Trimming removed 3 bases from V and 0 bases from J, with 15 bases in between. Germline values: CDR1 MGHRA, CDR2 YSYEKL. This CDR3 is 18 amino acids long. Written as DNA, the CDR3 is TGCGCCAGCAGCCAGGAACTCTTTGGGGACTCCTATAATTCACCCCTCCACTTT. Its translation is CASSQELFGDSYNSPLHF.

This chain joins TRBV3-1 and TRBJ2-6; D is ambiguous. The CDR3 runs to 15 residues. With 2 bases removed from V and 2 bases from J, the gap between germline ends came to 7 bases. Germline CDR1 and CDR2: LGHDT and YNNKEL (reference sequence). CDR3 in amino acids: CASSQNGAGANVLTF. The DNA for the CDR3 is TGTGCCAGCAGCCAAAATGGGGCTGGGGCCAACGTCCTGACTTTC.

This clonotype was seen more than once but under ten times. The CDR3 region is CASKWEPSGDNEQFF. CDR3 coding DNA: TGTGCCAGCAAATGGGAACCTAGCGGGGACAATGAGCAGTTCTTC. This rearrangement joins TRBV6-5 to TRBJ2-1, with 9 bases aligning to TRBD2. The ends lost 7 bases at V and 5 bases at J; junction bases unmatched: 9. Per the germline V gene, CDR1 is MNHEY and CDR2 is SVGAGI. The CDR3 loop spans 15 amino acids.

CDR3 nucleotide sequence: TGCGCCAGCAGCTCCGGACTCGAGAGCTACGAGCAGTACTTC. It specifies CASSSGLESYEQYF. J is TRBJ2-7 and V is TRBV5-1; a possible D gene is TRBD2 (5 bases). Trimming took off 3 bases at V and 3 bases at J, with 13 bases between the two ends. This CDR3 has 14 amino acids. Germline V gene lookup returns CDR1 SGHRS and CDR2 YFSETQ.

V usage is TRBV20-1 and J usage is TRBJ1-1; TRBD1 matches 8 bases. The CDR3 totals 12 residues. V dropped 8 bases and J dropped 7; count of bases not matched to a gene: 9. Germline lookup yields CDR1 DFQATT and CDR2 SNEGSKA (reference sequence). The CDR3 DNA follows: TGCAGTTCTTTGGACAGGGCGGGTGAAGCTTTCTTT. Translation gives CSSLDRAGEAFF.

Ten or more counts support this clonotype. The chain combines TRBV25-1 with TRBJ2-5; 7 positions agree with TRBD2. V lost 4 bases, J lost 8 bases, and 10 bases stayed unmatched. From germline, CDR1 is MGHDK and CDR2 SYGVNS. The CDR3 runs 14 residues. The CDR3 coding sequence is TGTGCCAGCAGTGCCGAAGCGGGGAGATTAACCCAGTACTTC. As protein: CASSAEAGRLTQYF.

For this clonotype: A much larger clone lies a single base off, so this may be a read error. V usage is TRBV2 and J usage is TRBJ2-4, with a possible D match to TRBD2 (5 bases). The end of the DNA aligns better with TRBJ2-7, so the J call may be wrong. The germline V gene has CDR1 SNHLY and CDR2 FYNNEI. CDR3 length: 15 amino acids. Here the CDR3 reads CASREDPLSSYEQYF. CDR3 coding DNA: TGTGCCAGCAGGGAGGATCCGCTGAGCTCCTACGAGCAGTACTTC.

This chain links TRBV28 with TRBJ2-2, with D unresolved. This CDR3 spans 14 amino acids. Trimming left V 7 bases short and J 5 bases short, with 14 bases between. Germline assignment: CDR1 MDHEN and CDR2 SYDVKM. Here the CDR3 DNA reads TGTGCCAGCATAATGGGGTCGGTAACCGGGGAGCTGTTTTTT. Translation: CASIMGSVTGELFF. The variable domain in full, with the rest retrieved from reference TRBV28 and TRBJ2-2, is DVKVTQSSRYLVKRTGEKVFLECVQDMDHENMFWYRQDPGLGLRLIYFSYDVKMKEKGDIPEGYSVSREKKERFSLILESASTNQTSMYLCASIMGSVTGELFFGEGSRLTVL.

This clonotype was seen ten or more times. The chain links TRBV12-3 or TRBV12-4 to TRBJ2-7; D may be TRBD2 (5 bases). The CDR3 runs 14 residues. Trimming took off 3 bases at V and 7 bases at J, with 16 bases between the two ends. For the CDR3, the DNA is TGTGCCAGCAGTTTGGGCATTACGACGGGGGAGCAGTACTTC. Amino acid sequence: CASSLGITTGEQYF.

About this clonotype itself: One end of the junction fails to match germline, which may point to a read error. The CDR3 protein is CASCPPVGPLTGERFF. DNA for the CDR3: TGTGCCAGCTGTCCACCTGTCGGACCCCTAACCGGGGAGCGGTTTTTT. The V call is TRBV12-3 or TRBV12-4, the J call TRBJ2-2, with D perhaps TRBD2 (5 bases). This CDR3 contains 16 residues.

This clonotype has only a few counts. The V and J genes are TRBV7-2 and TRBJ2-1; D is possibly TRBD2 (6 bases). The CDR3 has 17 amino acids. Trimming left V 7 bases short and J 9 bases short, with 28 bases between. In germline, CDR1 is SGHTA, CDR2 FQGNSA. CDR3 in amino acids: CASTTNTAGWRSGEQFF. The DNA for the CDR3 is TGTGCCAGCACCACCAATACGGCGGGATGGCGTTCTGGTGAGCAGTTCTTC.

This chain connects TRBV15 to TRBJ2-7; 13 bases align to TRBD2. The CDR3 is 20 residues long. Germline CDR1 LNHNV, CDR2 YYDKDF (reference sequence). Trimming at V came to 2 bases and at J to 5 bases, leaving 18 bases not matched to a gene. The CDR3 DNA sequence: TGTGCCACCAGCAGAACCGGGACAGCATACACTAGCGGGAGGGACGACGAGCAGTACTTC. Amino acids: CATSRTGTAYTSGRDDEQYF. Full variable domain (rest looked up from reference TRBV15 and TRBJ2-7): DAMVIQNPRYQVTQFGKPVTLSCSQTLNHNVMYWYQQKSSQAPKLLFHYYDKDFNNEADTPDNFQSRRPNTSFCFLDIRSPGLGDTAMYLCATSRTGTAYTSGRDDEQYFGPGTRLTVT.

The chain carries TRBV10-3 and TRBJ2-1; the match to TRBD2 covers 7 bases. The J call is in doubt because the DNA end fits TRBJ2-7 better. This CDR3 is 19 amino acids long. Looked up from germline, CDR1 is ENHRY and CDR2 is SYGVKD. CDR3 DNA: TGTGCCATCAGTGAGTCCCGCATTCTAGCGGAGAGTCCCTACAATGAGCAGTACTTC. Translated, it gives CAISESRILAESPYNEQYF.

This clonotype was picked up many times. The rearrangement uses TRBV12-3 or TRBV12-4 and TRBJ2-5; D uncertain. Trimming took 6 bases from V and 5 from J, leaving 10 bases between them. CDR3 length equals 12 residues. This chain's CDR3 is CASRGNSETQYF. CDR3 sequence (DNA): TGTGCCAGCAGGGGGAATTCCGAGACCCAGTACTTC.

This clonotype has only a few counts. The V call is TRBV7-3, the J call TRBJ1-5; TRBD1 matches at 7 bases. V was pared by 5 bases and J by 2 bases, with 12 bases of the junction left unmatched. The CDR3 has 17 residues. CDR1 is SGHTA, CDR2 FQGTGA, per germline. This CDR3 is CASSLPPGGWGNQPQHF. CDR3 nucleotide sequence: TGTGCCAGCAGCCTCCCACCAGGGGGATGGGGCAATCAGCCCCAGCATTTT.

The rearrangement joins TRBV9 to TRBJ1-2, with D perhaps TRBD1 (6 bases). V lost 3 bases and J lost 4, with 13 bases in between. Germline CDR1 SGDLS, CDR2 YYNGEE. This CDR3 region has 14 residues. DNA of the CDR3: TGTGCCAGCAGCGAGGGGGGGGCCCCCTATGGCTACACCTTC. It codes for CASSEGGAPYGYTF. The full variable domain, completed using reference TRBV9 and TRBJ1-2, is DSGVTQTPKHLITATGQRVTLRCSPRSGDLSVYWYQQSLDQGLQFLIQYYNGEERAKGNILERFSAQQFPDLHSELNLSSLELGDSALYFCASSEGGAPYGYTFGSGTRLTVV.

The sample holds a few counts of this clonotype. This chain uses TRBV24-1 with TRBJ1-1; no definite D call. Germline CDR1 is KGHDR and CDR2 is SFDVKD. Trimming left V 1 base short and J 5 bases short, with 7 bases between. The CDR3 has 13 residues. DNA of the CDR3: TGTGCCACCAGTGATTTACGTGGGACTGAAGCTTTCTTT. Translated, it gives CATSDLRGTEAFF.

This clonotype was observed a few times. V is TRBV10-2 and J is TRBJ2-3, with a possible D match to TRBD2 (6 bases). CDR3 length equals 15 residues. Per germline, CDR1 WSHSY and CDR2 SAAADI. With 4 bases removed from V and 2 bases from J, the gap between germline ends came to 13 bases. DNA for the CDR3: TGCGCCAGCAGTGGCATGGCGGGACTCACAGATACGCAGTATTTT. Translating it yields CASSGMAGLTDTQYF.

This sequence joins TRBV6-5 and TRBJ1-2; D gene ambiguous. The CDR3 is 11 residues long. Trimming left V 6 bases short and J 7 bases short, with 9 bases between. Germline V lookup: CDR1 MNHEY, CDR2 SVGAGI. CDR3 loop: CASRGLSGYTF. The CDR3, as DNA: TGTGCCAGCAGGGGTTTGAGTGGCTACACCTTC.

This clonotype has only one observation. The chain links TRBV27 to TRBJ2-1; 14 nucleotides align to TRBD2. Germline CDR1 reads MNHEY; CDR2 reads SMNVEV (reference sequence). V shed 2 bases, J shed 7 bases, and the junction held 4 bases outside the gene matches. The CDR3 spans 16 residues. The CDR3 DNA reads TGTGCCAGCAGTTTAACGACTAGCGGGGGGGTAAATGAGCAGTTCTTC. Residues: CASSLTTSGGVNEQFF.